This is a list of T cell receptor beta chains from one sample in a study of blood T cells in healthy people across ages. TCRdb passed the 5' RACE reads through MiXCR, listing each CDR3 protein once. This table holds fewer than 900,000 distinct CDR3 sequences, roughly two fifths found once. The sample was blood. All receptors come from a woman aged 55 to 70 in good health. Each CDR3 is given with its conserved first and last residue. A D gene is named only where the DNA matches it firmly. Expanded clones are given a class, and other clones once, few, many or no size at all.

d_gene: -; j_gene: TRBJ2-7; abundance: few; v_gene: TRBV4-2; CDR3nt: TGTGCCAGCAGCCAAGATCTAGGCGGACTTGAGTCCTACGAGCAGTACTTC; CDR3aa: CASSQDLGGLESYEQYF
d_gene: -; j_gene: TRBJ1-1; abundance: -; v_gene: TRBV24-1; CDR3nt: TGTGCCACCAGTGGAGGGGATTACACTGTAGCTTTCTTT; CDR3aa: CATSGGDYTVAFF
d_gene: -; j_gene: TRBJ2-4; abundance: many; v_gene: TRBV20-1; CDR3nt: TGCAGTGCTAGAGAAGCCTCCTGGTTTGAAAACATTCAGTACTTC; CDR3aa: CSAREASWFENIQYF
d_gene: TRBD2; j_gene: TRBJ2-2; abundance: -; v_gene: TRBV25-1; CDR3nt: TGTGCCAGCAGCGCTAGCGGGAGGGGTAACACCGGGGAGCTGTTTTTT; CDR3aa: CASSASGRGNTGELFF
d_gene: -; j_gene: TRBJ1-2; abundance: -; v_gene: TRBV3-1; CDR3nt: TGTGCCAGCAGCCAAGATGATATAACCCCCTATGGCTACACCTTC; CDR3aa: CASSQDDITPYGYTF
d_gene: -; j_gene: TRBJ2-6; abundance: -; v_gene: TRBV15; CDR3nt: TGTGCCACCAGCAGAGATGGGGTGAGGACTGGGGCCAACGTCCTGACTTTC; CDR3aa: CATSRDGVRTGANVLTF
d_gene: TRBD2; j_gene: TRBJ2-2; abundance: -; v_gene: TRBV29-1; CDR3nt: TGCAGCGTTGTTCAGCGGGATAACACCGGGGAGCTGTTTTTT; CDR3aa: CSVVQRDNTGELFF
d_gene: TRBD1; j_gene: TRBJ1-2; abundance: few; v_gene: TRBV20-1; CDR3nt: TGCAGTGCTCCCGGACAGGGCGACAGCTATGGCTACACCTTC; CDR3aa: CSAPGQGDSYGYTF
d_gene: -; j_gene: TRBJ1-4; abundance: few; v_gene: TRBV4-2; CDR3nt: TGTGCCAGCAGCCAGTTTGACGCGGATGAAAAACTGTTTTTT; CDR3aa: CASSQFDADEKLFF
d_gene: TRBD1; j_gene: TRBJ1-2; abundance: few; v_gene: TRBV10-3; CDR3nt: TGTGCCATCAGTGAGGGTACGACAGGGACTGGCTACACCTTC; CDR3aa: CAISEGTTGTGYTF
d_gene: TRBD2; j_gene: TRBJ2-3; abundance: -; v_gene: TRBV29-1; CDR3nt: TGCAGCGTTGATAGGGGACTAGCGGGAGGTGGGAGCACAGATACGCAGTATTTT; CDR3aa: CSVDRGLAGGGSTDTQYF
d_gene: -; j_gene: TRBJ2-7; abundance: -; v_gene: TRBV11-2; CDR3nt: TGTGCCAGCAGCTTAAACCGAAGGGAGGTTGCCTACGAGCAGTACTTC; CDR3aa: CASSLNRREVAYEQYF
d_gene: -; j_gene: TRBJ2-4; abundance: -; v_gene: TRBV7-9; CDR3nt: TGTGCCAGCAGCCTCTCTGGGGGGCGAGGGGGTCCGGTGGCCAAAAACATTCAGTACTTC; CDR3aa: CASSLSGGRGGPVAKNIQYF
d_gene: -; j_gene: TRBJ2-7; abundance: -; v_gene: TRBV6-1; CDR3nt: TGTGCCAGCAGCCGGACAGAGTTCTACGAGCAGTACTTC; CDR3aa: CASSRTEFYEQYF
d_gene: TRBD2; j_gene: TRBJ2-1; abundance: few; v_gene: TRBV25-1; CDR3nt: TGTGCCAGCAGTTCATCCCGGGAGGCCTACAATGAGCAGTTCTTC; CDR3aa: CASSSSREAYNEQFF
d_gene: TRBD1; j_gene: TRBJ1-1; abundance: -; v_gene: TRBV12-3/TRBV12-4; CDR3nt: TGTGCCAGCACTACCCAGGGGGAAACTGAAGCTTTCTTT; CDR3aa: CASTTQGETEAFF
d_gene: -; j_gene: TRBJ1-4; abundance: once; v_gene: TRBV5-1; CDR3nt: TGCGCCAGCAGGACGGGGCAGGGAGTCCCTAATGAAAAACTGTTTTTT; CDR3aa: CASRTGQGVPNEKLFF
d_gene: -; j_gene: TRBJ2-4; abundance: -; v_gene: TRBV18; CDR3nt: TGTGCAAGCTCAGGGGACGGAGCCAAAAACATTCAGTACTTC; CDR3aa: CASSGDGAKNIQYF
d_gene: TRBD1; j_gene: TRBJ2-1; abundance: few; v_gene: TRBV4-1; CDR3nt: TGCGCCAGCAGCCCATCTCCGGGACAGGGGGTTCGTGAGGAGCAGTTCTTC; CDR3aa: CASSPSPGQGVREEQFF
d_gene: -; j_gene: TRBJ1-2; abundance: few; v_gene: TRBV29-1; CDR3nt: TGCAGCTCAATGGACAACTATGGCTACACCTTC; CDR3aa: CSSMDNYGYTF
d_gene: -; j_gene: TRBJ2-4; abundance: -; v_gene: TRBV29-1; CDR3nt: TGCAGCGTTGAAGGAGGGGGGGCTGGTTTGTACTTC; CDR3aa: CSVEGGGAGLYF
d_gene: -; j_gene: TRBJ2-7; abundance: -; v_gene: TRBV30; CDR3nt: TGTGCCTGGACCGGTGAGGGCGAGCAGTACTTC; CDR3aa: CAWTGEGEQYF
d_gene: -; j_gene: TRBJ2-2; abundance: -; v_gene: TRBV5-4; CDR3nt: TGTGCCAGCAGCCCGGCGACCCTCACCGGGGAGCTGTTTTTT; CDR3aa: CASSPATLTGELFF
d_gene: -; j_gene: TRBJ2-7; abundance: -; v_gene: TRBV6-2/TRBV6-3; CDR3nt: TGTGCCAGCAGTTACAGCAGACCCTACGAGCAGTACTTC; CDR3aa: CASSYSRPYEQYF
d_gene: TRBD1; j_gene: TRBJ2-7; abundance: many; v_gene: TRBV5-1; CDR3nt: TGCGCCAGCAGCCTGGGGACAGGGGGCAACTACGAGCAGTACTTC; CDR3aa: CASSLGTGGNYEQYF
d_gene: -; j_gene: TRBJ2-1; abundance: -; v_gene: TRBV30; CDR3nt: TGTGCCTGGAGCCCGGGACGGACCTACAATGAGCAGTTCTTC; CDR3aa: CAWSPGRTYNEQFF
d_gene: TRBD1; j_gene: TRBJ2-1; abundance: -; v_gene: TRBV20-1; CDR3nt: TGCAGTGCTAGACCTAGACAGGGGCTGAGTGAGCAGTTCTTC; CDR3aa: CSARPRQGLSEQFF
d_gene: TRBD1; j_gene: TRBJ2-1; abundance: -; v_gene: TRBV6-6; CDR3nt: TGTGCCAGCACCCCCGGGACAGCTAACAATGAGCAGTTCTTC; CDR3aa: CASTPGTANNEQFF
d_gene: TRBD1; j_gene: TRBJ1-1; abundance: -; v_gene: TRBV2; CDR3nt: TGTGCCAGCGCTTACAGGGGGCCCACTGAAGCTTTCTTT; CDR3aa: CASAYRGPTEAFF
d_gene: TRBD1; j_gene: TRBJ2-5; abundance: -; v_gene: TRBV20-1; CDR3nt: TGCAGTGCTAGAGAACCCGGACAGGGTAGGGAGACCCAGTACTTC; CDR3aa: CSAREPGQGRETQYF
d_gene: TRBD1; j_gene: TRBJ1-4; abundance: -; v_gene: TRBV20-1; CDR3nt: TGCAGTGCTAGGTCGGGACAGGGAGGGGAAAAACTGTTTTTT; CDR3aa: CSARSGQGGEKLFF
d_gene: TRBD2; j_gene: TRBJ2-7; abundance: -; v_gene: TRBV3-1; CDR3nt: TGTGCCAGCAGCCAAGATAGGACTAGCGGGGGTGATGAGCAGTACTTC; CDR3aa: CASSQDRTSGGDEQYF
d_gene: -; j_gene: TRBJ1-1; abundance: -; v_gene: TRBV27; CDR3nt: TGTGCCAGCAGTTCCCTCACTGAAGCTTTCTTT; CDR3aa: CASSSLTEAFF
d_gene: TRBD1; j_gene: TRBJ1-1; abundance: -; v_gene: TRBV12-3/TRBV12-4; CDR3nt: TGTGCCAGCAGTGATAACAGGGGGAAGACTGAAGCTTTCTTT; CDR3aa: CASSDNRGKTEAFF
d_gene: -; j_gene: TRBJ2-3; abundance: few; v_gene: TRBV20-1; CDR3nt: TGCAGTGCTAGAGTACAGACAGATACGCAGTATTTT; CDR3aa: CSARVQTDTQYF
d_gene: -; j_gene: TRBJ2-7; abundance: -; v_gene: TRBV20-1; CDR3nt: TGCAGTGCTAGGGGGCGAAGTGACTACGAGCAGTACTTC; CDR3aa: CSARGRSDYEQYF
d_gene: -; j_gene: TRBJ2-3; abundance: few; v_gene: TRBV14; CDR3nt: TGTGCCAGCAGCCAAGGGTTTAGCGTGGGCACAGATACGCAGTATTTT; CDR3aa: CASSQGFSVGTDTQYF
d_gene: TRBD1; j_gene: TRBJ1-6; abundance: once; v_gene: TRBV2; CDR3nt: TGTGCCAGCAGTTTCGCCCGACAGGGGGCTAAGTCCTTCCACTTT; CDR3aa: CASSFARQGAKSFHF
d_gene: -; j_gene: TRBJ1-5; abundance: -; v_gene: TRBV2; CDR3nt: TGTGCCAGCAATGTGCAGGGGAGGAATCAGCCCCAGCATTTT; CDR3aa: CASNVQGRNQPQHF
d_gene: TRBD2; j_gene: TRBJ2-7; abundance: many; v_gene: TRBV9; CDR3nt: TGTGCCAGCAGCGTCGGGACTAGCGATCACCGGGAGTACTTC; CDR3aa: CASSVGTSDHREYF
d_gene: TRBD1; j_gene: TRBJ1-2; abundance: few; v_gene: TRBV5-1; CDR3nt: TGCGCCAGCAGCTCCCGGACAGGGGAACTCAATGGCTACACCTTC; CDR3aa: CASSSRTGELNGYTF
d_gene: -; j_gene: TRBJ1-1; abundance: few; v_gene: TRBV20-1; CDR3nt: TGCAGTGCTAGGCCCCAGAACACTGAAGCTTTCTTT; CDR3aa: CSARPQNTEAFF
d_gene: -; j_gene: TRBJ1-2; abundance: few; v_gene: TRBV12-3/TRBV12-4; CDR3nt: TGTGCCAGCACCCCTAGCGGGGGTAACTATGGCTACACCTTC; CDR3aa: CASTPSGGNYGYTF
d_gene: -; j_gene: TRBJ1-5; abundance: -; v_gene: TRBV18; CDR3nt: TGTGCCAGCTCGGACTCGCCTCGGCAGCCCCAGCATTTT; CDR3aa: CASSDSPRQPQHF
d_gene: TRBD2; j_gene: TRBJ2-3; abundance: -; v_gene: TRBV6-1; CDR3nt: TGTGCCAGCAGGTTGGAGCGGGGCTCAGATACGCAGTATTTT; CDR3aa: CASRLERGSDTQYF
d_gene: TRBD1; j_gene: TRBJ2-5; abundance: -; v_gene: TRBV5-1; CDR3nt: TGCGCCAGCAGGCATACCACAAAGACAGGGGCTGACCAAGAGACCCAGTACTTC; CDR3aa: CASRHTTKTGADQETQYF
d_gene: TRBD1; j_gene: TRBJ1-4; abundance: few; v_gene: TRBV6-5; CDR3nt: TGTGCCAGCAGTTACCAAATATCGGGACAGAATGAAAAACTGTTTTTT; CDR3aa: CASSYQISGQNEKLFF
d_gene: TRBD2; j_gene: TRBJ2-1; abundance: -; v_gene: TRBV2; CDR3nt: TGTGCTTCCCCGGGACTAGCGTCCAATGAGCAGTTCTTC; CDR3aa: CASPGLASNEQFF
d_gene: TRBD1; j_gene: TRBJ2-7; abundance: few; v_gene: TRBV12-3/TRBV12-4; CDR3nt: TGTGCCAGCAGGTTTCAGACAGGGTCCGGCGAGCAGTACTTC; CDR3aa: CASRFQTGSGEQYF
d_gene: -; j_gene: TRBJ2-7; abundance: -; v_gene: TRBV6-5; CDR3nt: TGTGCCAGCAGTTACTCGCAAGATTTCTCCTACGAGCAGTACTTC; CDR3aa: CASSYSQDFSYEQYF
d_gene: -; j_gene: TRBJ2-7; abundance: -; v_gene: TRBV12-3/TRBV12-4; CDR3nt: TGTGCCAGCAGCCTATCAGGCGGACACAATGAGCAGTACTTC; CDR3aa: CASSLSGGHNEQYF
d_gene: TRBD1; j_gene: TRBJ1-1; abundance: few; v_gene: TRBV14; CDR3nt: TGTGCCAGCCGGCGGCAGGGGGCAAAAATCACTGAAGCTTTCTTT; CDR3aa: CASRRQGAKITEAFF
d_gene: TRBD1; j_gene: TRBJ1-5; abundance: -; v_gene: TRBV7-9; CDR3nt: TGTGCCAGCAGCTTAGGGACAGGGACCAATCAGCCCCAGCATTTT; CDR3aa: CASSLGTGTNQPQHF